This is a list of T cell receptor beta chains from one sample in a study of T cell responses to AZD1222 COVID-19 vaccine. The protocol was immunoSEQ multiplex PCR, while the TCRdb copy is restricted to in-frame clones and leaves out a portion. The sample has 140,000 or so clones, about 90% seen once. The sample in question was peripheral blood, obtained on day 0 of AZD1222 vaccination. The receptors here all came from an adult in good health. Both conserved end residues are part of each CDR3. A D gene is named only where the DNA matches it firmly. Part of the rows lack a size; the others show once, few, many or a class for expanded clones.

- | TRBJ2-2 | TRBV9 | - | TGTGCCAGCAGCTCTCGTGGGATTAACACCGGGGAGCTGTTTTTT | CASSSRGINTGELFF
- | TRBJ2-3 | TRBV5-6 | TRBD2 | TGTGCCAGCAGCAAGAGCGGGAGGGGTGGAGATACGCAGTATTTT | CASSKSGRGGDTQYF
- | TRBJ1-5 | TRBV7-9 | - | TGTGCCAGCAGCCCAGTGGGTCAGCCCCAGCATTTT | CASSPVGQPQHF
- | TRBJ1-1 | TRBV3-1/TRBV3-2 | - | TGTGCCAGCAGTCGGCTAACCTACACTGAAGCTTTCTTT | CASSRLTYTEAFF
few | TRBJ2-6 | TRBV7-9 | TRBD1 | TGTGCCAGCAGCTTAGAGTGGGACAGCTCCTCTGGGGCCAACGTCCTGACTTTC | CASSLEWDSSSGANVLTF
- | TRBJ1-1 | TRBV25-1 | - | TGTGCCAGCAGTGACTCCGGGAGGGGAGCTTCAGAAGCTTTCTTT | CASSDSGRGASEAFF
once | TRBJ1-2 | TRBV28 | - | TGTGCCAGCAAAAGACAGGAGTTCTATGGCTACACCTTC | CASKRQEFYGYTF
- | TRBJ2-3 | TRBV28 | - | TGTGCCAGCAGTTCGATGATTAGGACTTTCATTGATACGCAGTATTTT | CASSSMIRTFIDTQYF
- | TRBJ2-7 | TRBV9 | - | TGTGCCAGCAGCCCTCAGGGGGGTGAGCAGTACTTC | CASSPQGGEQYF
- | TRBJ2-3 | TRBV5-1 | TRBD2 | TGCGCCAGCAGCCCTGGACTAGCGGGAAGCACAGATACGCAGTATTTT | CASSPGLAGSTDTQYF
once | TRBJ1-2 | TRBV30 | - | TGTGCCTGGAGTGTAAATGGCTACACCTTC | CAWSVNGYTF